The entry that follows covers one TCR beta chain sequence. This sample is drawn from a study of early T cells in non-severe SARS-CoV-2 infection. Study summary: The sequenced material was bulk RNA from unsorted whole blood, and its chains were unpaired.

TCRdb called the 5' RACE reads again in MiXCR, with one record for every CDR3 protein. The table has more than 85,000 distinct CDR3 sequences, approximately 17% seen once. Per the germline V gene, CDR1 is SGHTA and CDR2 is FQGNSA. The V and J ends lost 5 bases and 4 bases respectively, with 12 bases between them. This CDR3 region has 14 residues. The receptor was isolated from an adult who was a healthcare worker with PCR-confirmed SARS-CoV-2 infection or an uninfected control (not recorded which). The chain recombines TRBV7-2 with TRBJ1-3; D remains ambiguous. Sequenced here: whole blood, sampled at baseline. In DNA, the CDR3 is TGTGCCAGCAGCATGGGCGGTCCCGGAAACACCATATATTTT. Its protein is CASSMGGPGNTIYF.